The T cell receptor (beta chain) described here comes from a study of blood T cells in healthy people across ages. The CDR3 extends over 13 amino acids. Trimming took 3 bases from V and 8 from J, leaving 16 bases between them. Germline CDR1 reads DFQATT; CDR2 reads SNEGSKA (reference sequence). This clonotype has a handful of counts. A second PCR, run for about 7 to 12 cycles, used a sample-barcoded 5' primer plus a J-beta primer mix. TCRdb re-derived calls from the 5' RACE reads in MiXCR, one entry per CDR3 protein. Of about 1,500,000 distinct CDR3 sequences in the sample, around 39% are singletons; the top ten hold 7% to 9%.

Sequencing input: blood. This receptor was obtained from a woman aged 18-29 years in good health. This chain uses TRBV20-1 with TRBJ1-2, with a tentative D call TRBD1 (6 bases). CDR3 sequence reads: CSARGPGGLGYTF. CDR3 nucleotide sequence: TGCAGTGCTAGGGGTCCGGGGGGGCTAGGCTACACCTTC.